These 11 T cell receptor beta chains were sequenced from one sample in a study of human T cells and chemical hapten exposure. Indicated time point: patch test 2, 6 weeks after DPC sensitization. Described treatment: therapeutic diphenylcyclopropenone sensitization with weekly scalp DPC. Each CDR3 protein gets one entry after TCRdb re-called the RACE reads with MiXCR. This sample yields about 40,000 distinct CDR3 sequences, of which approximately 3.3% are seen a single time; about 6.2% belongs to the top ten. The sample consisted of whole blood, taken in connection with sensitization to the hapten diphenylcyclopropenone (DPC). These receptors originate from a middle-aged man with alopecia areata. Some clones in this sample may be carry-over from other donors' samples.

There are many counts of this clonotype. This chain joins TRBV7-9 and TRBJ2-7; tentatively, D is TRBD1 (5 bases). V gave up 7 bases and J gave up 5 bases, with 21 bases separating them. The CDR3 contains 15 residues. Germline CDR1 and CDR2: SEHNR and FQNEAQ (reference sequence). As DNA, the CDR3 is TGTGCCAGCACCCAGGCCGACAGAGTCAAAAACGAGCAGTACTTC. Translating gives CASTQADRVKNEQYF.

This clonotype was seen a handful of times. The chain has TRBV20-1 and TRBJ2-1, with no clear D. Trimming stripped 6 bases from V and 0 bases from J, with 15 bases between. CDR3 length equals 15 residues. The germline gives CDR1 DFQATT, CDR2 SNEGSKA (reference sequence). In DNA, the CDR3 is TGCAGTGCCGATCAAAGCAAGAGCTCCTACAATGAGCAGTTCTTC. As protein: CSADQSKSSYNEQFF.

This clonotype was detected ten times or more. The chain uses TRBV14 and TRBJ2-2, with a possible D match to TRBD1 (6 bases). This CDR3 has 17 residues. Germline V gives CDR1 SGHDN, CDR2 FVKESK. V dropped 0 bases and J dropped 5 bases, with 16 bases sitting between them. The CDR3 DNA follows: TGTGCCAGCAGCCAAGAGGGGGCCCGGAGTGGTACCGGGGAGCTGTTTTTT. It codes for CASSQEGARSGTGELFF.

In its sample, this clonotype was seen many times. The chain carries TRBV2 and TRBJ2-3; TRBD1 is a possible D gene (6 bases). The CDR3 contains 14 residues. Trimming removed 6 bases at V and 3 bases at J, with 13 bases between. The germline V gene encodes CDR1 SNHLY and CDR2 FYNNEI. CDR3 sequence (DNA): TGTGCCAGCAGGACTGGGCAGGGGACAGATACGCAGTATTTT. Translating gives CASRTGQGTDTQYF.

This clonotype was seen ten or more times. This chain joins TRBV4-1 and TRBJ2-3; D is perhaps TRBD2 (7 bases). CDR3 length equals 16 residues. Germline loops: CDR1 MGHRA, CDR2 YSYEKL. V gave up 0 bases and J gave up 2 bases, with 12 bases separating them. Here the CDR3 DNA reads TGCGCCAGCAGCCAAGAGGGACGGGGGGCCACAGATACGCAGTATTTT. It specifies CASSQEGRGATDTQYF.

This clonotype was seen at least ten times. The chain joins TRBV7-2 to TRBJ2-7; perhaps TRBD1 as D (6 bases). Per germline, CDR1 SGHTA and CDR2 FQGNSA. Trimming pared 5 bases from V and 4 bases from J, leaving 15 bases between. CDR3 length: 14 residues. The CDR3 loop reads CASSPPGTPYEQYF. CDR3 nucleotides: TGTGCCAGCAGCCCCCCCGGGACACCATACGAGCAGTACTTC.

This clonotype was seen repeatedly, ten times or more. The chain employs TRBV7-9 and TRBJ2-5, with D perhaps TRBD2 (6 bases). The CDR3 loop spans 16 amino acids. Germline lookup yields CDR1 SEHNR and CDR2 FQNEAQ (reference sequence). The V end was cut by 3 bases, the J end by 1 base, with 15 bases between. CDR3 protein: CASSFPGASRQETQYF. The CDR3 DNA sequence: TGTGCCAGCAGCTTTCCGGGAGCTAGCCGCCAAGAGACCCAGTACTTC.

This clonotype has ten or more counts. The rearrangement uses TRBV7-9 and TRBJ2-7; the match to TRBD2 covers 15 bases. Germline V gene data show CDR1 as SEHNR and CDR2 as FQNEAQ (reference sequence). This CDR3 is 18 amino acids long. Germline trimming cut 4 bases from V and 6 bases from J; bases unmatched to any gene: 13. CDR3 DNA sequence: TGTGCCAGCAGCTCATCAGGACTAGCGGGAGGGCAAGGGATCGAGCAGTACTTC. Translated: CASSSSGLAGGQGIEQYF.

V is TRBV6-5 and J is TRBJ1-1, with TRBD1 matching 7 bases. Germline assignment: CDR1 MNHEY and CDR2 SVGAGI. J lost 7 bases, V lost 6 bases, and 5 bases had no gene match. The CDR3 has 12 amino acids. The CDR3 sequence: CASRRTGGEAFF. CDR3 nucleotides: TGTGCCAGCAGGAGGACAGGCGGTGAAGCTTTCTTT.

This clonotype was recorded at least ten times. The CDR3 reads CASSPMPYEQYF. CDR3 DNA sequence: TGTGCCAGCAGCCCAATGCCCTACGAGCAGTACTTC. The chain recombines TRBV5-5 with TRBJ2-7; the D is unclear. Germline CDR1 SGHKS, CDR2 YYEKEE (reference sequence). The length of the CDR3 is 12 residues. The V end was cut by 4 bases, the J end by 2 bases, with 7 bases between.

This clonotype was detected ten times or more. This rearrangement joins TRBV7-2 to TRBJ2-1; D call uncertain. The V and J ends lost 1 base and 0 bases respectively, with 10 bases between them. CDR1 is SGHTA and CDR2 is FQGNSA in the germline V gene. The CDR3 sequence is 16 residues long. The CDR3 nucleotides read TGTGCCAGCAGCTTAGTGTCCGGGTTCTCCTACAATGAGCAGTTCTTC. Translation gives CASSLVSGFSYNEQFF.